This TCR beta chain was captured by sequencing in a study of PD-1 blockade in classical Hodgkin lymphoma. As for the study in general: The patients were dosed with nivolumab 3 mg/kg, infused intravenously every 2 weeks. Whole-study results and caveats: Lower baseline TCR diversity was reported for newly diagnosed patients than for healthy donors. CD4+ TCR diversity climbed significantly by C4D1, unlike CD8+ TCR diversity. Repertoire differences lack defined causes, possibly disease activity or prior therapy.

CDR3 length: 14 residues. Germline CDR1 is ENHRY and CDR2 is SYGVKD. Deletions cut 0 bases from V and 10 bases from J, with 15 bases between. Clones were read by immunoSEQ multiplex PCR, and TCRdb kept only the in-frame ones, dropping some. The table shows about 34,000 clones, with 76% occurring only once. No patient escaped relapse after autologous stem cell transplantation, and brentuximab vedotin exposure varied. This clone has a handful of counts. The target antigen is unknown. Sequences were derived from peripheral blood mononuclear cells (PBMCs), sampled before the second cycle of nivolumab. The source is a human donor with classical Hodgkin lymphoma. J is TRBJ1-2 and V is TRBV10-3; no firm D call. This chain's CDR3 is CAISESSVTMDYTF. DNA of the CDR3: TGTGCCATCAGTGAGTCGTCAGTAACTATGGACTACACCTTC.